Detailed here is one TCR beta chain. This clonotype occurred many times. Its antigen target is currently unknown. It has no much larger one-base neighbor in the sample; base qualities were not kept. There are 14 amino acids in the CDR3, from cysteine to phenylalanine inclusive. The entry retains the CDR3 DNA only, 42 bases that are in frame from base 1. The CDR1 and CDR2 encoded by the germline V gene (reference sequence) are DFQATT and SNEGSKA. V sheds 1 base and J sheds 2 bases, leaving 9 bases between their ends. The sample comes from a study of CD8 T cells in ankylosing spondylitis (dated by TCRdb to the late 2010s). Regarding the complete study: T cell receptor beta repertoires were profiled in healthy donors and ankylosing spondylitis patients so that disease-linked TCR variants could be found. Samples of peripheral blood were taken, and for ankylosing spondylitis patients, synovial fluid was collected as well. In total, the full study cohort was made up of 108 healthy donors and 25 to 30 ankylosing spondylitis patients. Broad study findings and their caveats: Some of the motif variants had been reported before in the synovial fluid and blood of reactive arthritis patients, a finding that suggests common disease-initiation mechanisms. A TCR beta motif of about 8 highly homologous amino acid variants appeared characteristic of blood from ankylosing spondylitis patients. The disease-linked clones showed a CD8+ phenotype and occurred at relatively low frequencies in peripheral blood. The disease-linked clones were reported to be significantly enriched in matched synovial fluid samples from ankylosing spondylitis patients.

Sequencing was carried out with an Illumina HiSeq 2500. Quantitative 5'-RACE with molecular barcodes was used to prepare TCR beta libraries. The paper's data handling went like this. Disease-linked TCR variants were identified with a new computational method built on a probabilistic model of VDJ rearrangement. Clones were called with MiXCR by TCRdb after fastp trimmed the public reads at Q25, and only in-frame beta chains were retained. Rows are unified per CDR3 protein, each entry keeping the most common DNA and genes. TCRdb's processing, not the study's, gives the V and J calls here. This sample comprises about 500,000 distinct CDR3 sequences, about 5.2% of them detected only once. The ten biggest clones cover under 4.5% of the sample.

This receptor chain uses TRBV20-1 and TRBJ1-5; a confident D gene designation cannot be given. This receptor was identified in a male donor with ankylosing spondylitis. Input material: blood, either unsorted or a sorted T cell fraction (not recorded which). At the DNA level, the sequence is TGCAGTGCTAGAGTTTTGGTCCGCAATCAGCCCCAGCATTTT. Translated, it reads CSARVLVRNQPQHF.